This entry describes one T cell receptor (beta chain). Its antigen is unidentified. The data derive from a study of monozygotic twins with inflammatory bowel disease. The study's findings and limits: Healthy twins shared more clonotypes with others than IBD patients, most markedly active ones.

Total RNA was isolated from whole blood without T cell sorting. TCRdb reprocessed the 5' RACE reads, keeping one entry per CDR3 protein, no DNA. Its table lists approximately 330,000 distinct CDR3 sequences. The receptor was isolated from a human donor with ulcerative colitis or Crohn's disease, or a healthy co-twin of an affected twin (not recorded which). What was sequenced was blood.

CDR3: CASSMGQGYNEQFF. The chain uses TRBV19 and TRBJ2-1; TCRdb reports TRBD1, a call that lacks DNA to check it against. The CDR3 consists of 14 residues. Germline V gives CDR1 LNHDA, CDR2 SQIVND (reference sequence). Filled out from reference TRBV19 and TRBJ2-1, the complete variable domain reads DGGITQSPKYLFRKEGQNVTLSCEQNLNHDAMYWYRQDPGQGLRLIYYSQIVNDFQKGDIAEGYSVSREKKESFPLTVTSAQKNPTAFYLCASSMGQGYNEQFFGPGTRLTVL.